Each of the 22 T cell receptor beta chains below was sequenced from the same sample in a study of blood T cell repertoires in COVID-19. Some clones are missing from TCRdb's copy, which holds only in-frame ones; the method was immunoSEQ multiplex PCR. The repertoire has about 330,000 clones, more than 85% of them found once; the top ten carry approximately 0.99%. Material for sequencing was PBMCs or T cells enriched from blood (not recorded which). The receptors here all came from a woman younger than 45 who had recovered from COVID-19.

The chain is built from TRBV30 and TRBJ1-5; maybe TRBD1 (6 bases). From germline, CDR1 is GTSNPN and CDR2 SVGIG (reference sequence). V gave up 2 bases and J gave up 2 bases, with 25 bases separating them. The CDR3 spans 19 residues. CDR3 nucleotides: TGTGCCTGGAGTCTTGCGCGGACAGCCCGACCTGGGGGCAATCAGCCCCAGCATTTT. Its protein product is CAWSLARTARPGGNQPQHF.

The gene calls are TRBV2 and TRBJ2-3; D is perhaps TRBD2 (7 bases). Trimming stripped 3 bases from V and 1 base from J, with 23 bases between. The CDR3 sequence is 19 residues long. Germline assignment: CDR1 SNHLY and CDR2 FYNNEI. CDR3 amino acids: CASSDPQGSRGTRTDTQYF. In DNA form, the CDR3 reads TGTGCCAGCAGTGATCCGCAGGGCTCGCGGGGGACACGCACAGATACGCAGTATTTT.

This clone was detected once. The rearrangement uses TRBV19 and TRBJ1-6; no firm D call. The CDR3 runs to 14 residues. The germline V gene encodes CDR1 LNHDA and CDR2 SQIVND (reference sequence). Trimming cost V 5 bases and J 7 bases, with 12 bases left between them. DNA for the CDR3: TGTGCCAGTAGTTTGGCCACGTCCAATTCACCCCTCCACTTT. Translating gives CASSLATSNSPLHF.

CDR3 amino acids: CASSESLGGVDGYTF. The DNA for the CDR3 is TGTGCCAGCAGCGAGAGCCTAGGGGGTGTCGATGGCTACACCTTC. V usage is TRBV9 and J usage is TRBJ1-2; D may be TRBD1 (6 bases). Germline V gives CDR1 SGDLS, CDR2 YYNGEE. This CDR3 spans 15 amino acids. V dropped 3 bases and J dropped 6 bases, with 18 bases sitting between them.

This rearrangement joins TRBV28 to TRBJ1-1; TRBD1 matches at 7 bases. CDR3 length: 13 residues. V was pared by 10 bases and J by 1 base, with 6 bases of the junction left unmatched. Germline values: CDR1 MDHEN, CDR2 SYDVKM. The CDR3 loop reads CATRGEGNTEAFF. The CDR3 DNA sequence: TGTGCCACCAGGGGGGAGGGGAACACTGAAGCTTTCTTT.

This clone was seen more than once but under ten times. The CDR3 is CASSFRSGNQPQHF. The CDR3 region has the DNA TGTGCCAGCAGTTTCCGGTCGGGGAACCAGCCCCAGCATTTT. The rearrangement links TRBV28 to TRBJ1-5; D not resolved. The CDR3 is 14 amino acids. V gave up 3 bases and J gave up 7 bases, with 13 bases separating them. The germline gives CDR1 MDHEN, CDR2 SYDVKM.

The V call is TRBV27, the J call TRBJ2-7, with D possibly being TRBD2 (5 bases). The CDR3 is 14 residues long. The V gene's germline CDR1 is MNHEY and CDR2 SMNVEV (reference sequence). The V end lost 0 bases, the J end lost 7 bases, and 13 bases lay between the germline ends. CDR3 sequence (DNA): TGTGCCAGCAGTTTATCTTGGGGAGCCGGGGAGCAGTACTTC. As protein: CASSLSWGAGEQYF.

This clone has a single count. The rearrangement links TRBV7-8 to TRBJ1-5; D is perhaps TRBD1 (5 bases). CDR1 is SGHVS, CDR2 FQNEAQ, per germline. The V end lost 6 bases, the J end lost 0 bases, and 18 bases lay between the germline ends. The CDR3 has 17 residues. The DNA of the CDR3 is TGTGCCAGCAGTCCCCGGCCGACAGTACGTAGCAATCAGCCCCAGCATTTT. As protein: CASSPRPTVRSNQPQHF.

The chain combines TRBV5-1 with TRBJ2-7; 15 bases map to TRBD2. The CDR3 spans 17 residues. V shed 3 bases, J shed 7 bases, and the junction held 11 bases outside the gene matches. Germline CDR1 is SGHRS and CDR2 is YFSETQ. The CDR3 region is CASSWTSGGALSGEQYF. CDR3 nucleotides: TGCGCCAGCAGCTGGACTAGCGGGGGGGCCCTTTCTGGTGAGCAGTACTTC.

CDR3: CAIREGGLAGDTQYF. The CDR3 nucleotides are TGTGCCATTCGGGAGGGGGGGTTAGCGGGAGATACGCAGTATTTT. The chain links TRBV6-5 to TRBJ2-3; 8 bases agree with TRBD2. J was trimmed by 5 bases and V by 10 bases; bases with no gene match: 14. The CDR3 covers 15 residues. The germline gives CDR1 MNHEY, CDR2 SVGAGI.

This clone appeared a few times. The CDR3 DNA reads as TGTGCCAGCCCGGACAGGGACGACCATAATTCACCCCTCCACTTT. Its protein product is CASPDRDDHNSPLHF. The rearrangement uses TRBV6-5 and TRBJ1-6; 8 positions agree with TRBD1. The CDR3 totals 15 residues. Trimming at V came to 8 bases and at J to 5 bases, leaving 8 bases not matched to a gene. CDR1 MNHEY and CDR2 SVGAGI come from the germline V gene.

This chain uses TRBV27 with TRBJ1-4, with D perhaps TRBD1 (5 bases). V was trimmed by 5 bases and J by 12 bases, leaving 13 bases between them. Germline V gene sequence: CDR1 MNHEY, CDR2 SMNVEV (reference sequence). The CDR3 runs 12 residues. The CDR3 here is CASSQAGGELFF. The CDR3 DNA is TGTGCCAGCAGTCAGGCCGGGGGGGAACTGTTTTTT.

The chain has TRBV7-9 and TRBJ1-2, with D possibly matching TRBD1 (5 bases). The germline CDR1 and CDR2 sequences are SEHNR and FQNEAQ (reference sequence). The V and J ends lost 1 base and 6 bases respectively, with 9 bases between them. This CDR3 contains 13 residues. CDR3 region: CASSLVQGHGYTF. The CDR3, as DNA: TGTGCCAGCAGCTTAGTTCAGGGCCATGGCTACACCTTC.

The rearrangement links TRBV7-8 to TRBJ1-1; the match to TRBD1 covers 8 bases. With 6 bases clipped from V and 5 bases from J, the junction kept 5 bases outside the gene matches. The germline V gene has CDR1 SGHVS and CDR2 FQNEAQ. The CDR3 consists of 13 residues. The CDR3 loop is CASRERQGTEAFF. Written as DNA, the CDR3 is TGTGCCAGCAGGGAAAGACAGGGGACTGAAGCTTTCTTT.

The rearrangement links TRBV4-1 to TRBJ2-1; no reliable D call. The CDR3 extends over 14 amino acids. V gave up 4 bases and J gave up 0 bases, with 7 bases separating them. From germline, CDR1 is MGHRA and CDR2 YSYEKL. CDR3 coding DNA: TGCGCCAGCAGCCTCGGAGCCTCCTACAATGAGCAGTTCTTC. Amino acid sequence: CASSLGASYNEQFF.

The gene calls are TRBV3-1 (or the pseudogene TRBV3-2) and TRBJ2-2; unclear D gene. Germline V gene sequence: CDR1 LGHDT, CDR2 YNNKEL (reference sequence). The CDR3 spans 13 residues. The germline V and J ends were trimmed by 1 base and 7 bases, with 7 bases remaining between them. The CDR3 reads CASSQVPSGELFF. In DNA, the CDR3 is TGTGCCAGCAGCCAAGTTCCGAGCGGGGAGCTGTTTTTT.

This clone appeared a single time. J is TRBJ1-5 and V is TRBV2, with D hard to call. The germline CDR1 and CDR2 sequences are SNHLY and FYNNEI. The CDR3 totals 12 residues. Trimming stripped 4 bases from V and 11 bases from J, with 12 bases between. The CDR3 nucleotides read TGTGCCAGCAGTGGCGATGTTCCGACCCAGCATTTT. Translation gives CASSGDVPTQHF.

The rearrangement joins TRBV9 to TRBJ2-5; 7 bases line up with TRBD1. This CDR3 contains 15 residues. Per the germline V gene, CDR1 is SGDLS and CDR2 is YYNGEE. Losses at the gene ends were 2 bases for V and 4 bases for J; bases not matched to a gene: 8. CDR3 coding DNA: TGTGCCAGCAGCGTCCAGGGGGATAGTCGAGAGACCCAGTACTTC. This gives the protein CASSVQGDSRETQYF.

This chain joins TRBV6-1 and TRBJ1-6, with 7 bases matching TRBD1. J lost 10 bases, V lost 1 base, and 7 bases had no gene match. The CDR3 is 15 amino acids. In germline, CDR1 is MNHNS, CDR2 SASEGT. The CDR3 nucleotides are TGTGCCAGCAGTGAAGGTCCAGGGGGAGAATCACCCCTCCACTTT. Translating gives CASSEGPGGESPLHF.

The CDR3 DNA sequence: TGTGCCAGCAGTCCGACAGGGGGCATTGAGCCCCAGCATTTT. This sequence encodes CASSPTGGIEPQHF. The gene calls are TRBV6-5 and TRBJ1-5; 10 nucleotides line up with TRBD1. Germline assignment: CDR1 MNHEY and CDR2 SVGAGI. CDR3 length: 14 amino acids. Losses at the gene ends were 5 bases for V and 8 bases for J; bases not matched to a gene: 6.

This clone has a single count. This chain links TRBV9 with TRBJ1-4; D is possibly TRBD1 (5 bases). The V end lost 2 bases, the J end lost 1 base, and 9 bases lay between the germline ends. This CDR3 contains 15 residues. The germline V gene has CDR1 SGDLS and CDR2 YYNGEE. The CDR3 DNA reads TGTGCCAGCAGCGTCGGGACTCAAACTAATGAAAAACTGTTTTTT. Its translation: CASSVGTQTNEKLFF.

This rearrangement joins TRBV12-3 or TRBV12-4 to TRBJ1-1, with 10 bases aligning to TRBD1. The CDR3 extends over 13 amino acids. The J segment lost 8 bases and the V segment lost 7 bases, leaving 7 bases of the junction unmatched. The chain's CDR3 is CASTPDRGAEAFF. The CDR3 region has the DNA TGTGCCAGCACCCCGGACAGGGGGGCAGAAGCTTTCTTT.